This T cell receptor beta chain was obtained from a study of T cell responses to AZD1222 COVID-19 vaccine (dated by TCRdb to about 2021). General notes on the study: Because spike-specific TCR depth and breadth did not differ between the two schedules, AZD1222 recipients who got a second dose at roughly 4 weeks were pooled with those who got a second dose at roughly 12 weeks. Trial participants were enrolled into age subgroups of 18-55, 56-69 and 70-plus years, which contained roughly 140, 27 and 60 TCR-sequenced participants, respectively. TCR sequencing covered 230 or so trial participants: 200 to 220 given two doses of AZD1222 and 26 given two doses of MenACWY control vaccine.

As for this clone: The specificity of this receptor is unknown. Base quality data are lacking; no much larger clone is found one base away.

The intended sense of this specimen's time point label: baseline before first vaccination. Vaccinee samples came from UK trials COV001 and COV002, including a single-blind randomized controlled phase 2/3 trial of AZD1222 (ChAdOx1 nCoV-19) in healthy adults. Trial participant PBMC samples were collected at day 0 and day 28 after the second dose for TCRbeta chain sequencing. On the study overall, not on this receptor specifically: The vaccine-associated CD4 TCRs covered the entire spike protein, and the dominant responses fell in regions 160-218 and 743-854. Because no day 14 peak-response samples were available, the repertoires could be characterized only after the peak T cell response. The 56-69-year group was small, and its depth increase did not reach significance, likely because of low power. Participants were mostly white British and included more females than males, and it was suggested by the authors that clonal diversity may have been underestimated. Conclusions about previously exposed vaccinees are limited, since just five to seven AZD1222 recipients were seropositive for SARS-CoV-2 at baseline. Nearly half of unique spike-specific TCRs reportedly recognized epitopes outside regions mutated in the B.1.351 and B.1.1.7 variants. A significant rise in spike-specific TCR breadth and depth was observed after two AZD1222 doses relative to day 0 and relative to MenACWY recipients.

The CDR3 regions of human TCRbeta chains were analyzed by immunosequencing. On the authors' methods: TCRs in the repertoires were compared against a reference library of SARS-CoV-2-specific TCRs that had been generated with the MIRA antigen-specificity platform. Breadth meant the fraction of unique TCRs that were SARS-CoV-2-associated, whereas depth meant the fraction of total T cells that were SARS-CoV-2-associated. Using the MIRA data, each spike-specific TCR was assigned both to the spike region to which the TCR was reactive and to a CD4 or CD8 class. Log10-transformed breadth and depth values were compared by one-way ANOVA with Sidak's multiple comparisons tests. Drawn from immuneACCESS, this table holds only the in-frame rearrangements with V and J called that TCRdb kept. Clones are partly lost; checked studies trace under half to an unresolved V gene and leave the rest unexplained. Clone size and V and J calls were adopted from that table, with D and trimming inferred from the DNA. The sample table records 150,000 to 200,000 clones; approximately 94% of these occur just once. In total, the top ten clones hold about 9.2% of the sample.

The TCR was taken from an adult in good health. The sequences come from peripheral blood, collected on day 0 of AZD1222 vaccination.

The nucleotides are TGTGCCAGCAGTTTACCCCGGGCGGGGACGAATTCACCCCTCCACTTT. Protein translation: CASSLPRAGTNSPLHF. The chain joins TRBV28 to TRBJ1-6; perhaps TRBD1 is the D gene, with 5 bases matching. From its cysteine to its phenylalanine, the CDR3 spans 16 amino acids. Only the CDR3 part of the read is kept: 48 bases, read in frame from the first base. Trimming takes 2 bases from V and 7 bases from J, and the germline ends sit 15 bases apart. For CDR1 and CDR2, the germline V gene lists MDHEN and SYDVKM.